This TCR beta chain was recorded in a study of CD8 T cells in ankylosing spondylitis (dated 2017 in TCRdb). About the study as a whole: The study profiled T cell receptor beta repertoires in healthy donors and ankylosing spondylitis patients to find disease-linked TCR variants. The whole study cohort included about a hundred healthy donors and under 30 ankylosing spondylitis patients. Peripheral blood samples were taken, and synovial fluid was additionally collected from ankylosing spondylitis patients.

The sequencer listed for this sample is Illumina HiSeq 2500. TCR beta libraries were prepared by quantitative 5'-RACE with molecular barcodes. As for the authors' bioinformatics: To identify disease-linked TCR variants, a new computational method was used, one built on a probabilistic model of VDJ rearrangement. Using fastp at Q25 and MiXCR, TCRdb reprocessed the public reads and kept productive beta chains. Identical CDR3 protein sequences are pooled into one entry, listed with their most common genes and DNA. These V and J calls are TCRdb output, not the study's own analysis. This sample comprises a few hundred thousand distinct CDR3 sequences, 15% to 20% of them detected only once. Roughly 34% of the sample rests with the top ten. Counted from cysteine to phenylalanine, this CDR3 has 14 amino acids. The DNA shown is the 42-base CDR3, in frame from base 1. The V end loses 3 bases and the J end loses 0 bases, and a stretch of 8 bases separates them. The CDR1 and CDR2 encoded by the germline V gene are MDHEN and SYDVKM.

The full study reports these points: Significant enrichment of the disease-linked clones was reported in matched synovial fluid samples from ankylosing spondylitis patients. Some motif variants were previously reported in synovial fluid and blood of reactive arthritis patients, suggesting common disease-initiation mechanisms. A TCR beta motif of several highly homologous amino acid variants appeared characteristic of blood from ankylosing spondylitis patients. In peripheral blood, the disease-linked clones were found at relatively low frequencies and had a CD8+ phenotype.

A word on this clonotype: This receptor's antigen is unknown. Base qualities are not provided; no much larger clone lies one nucleotide away.

The chain uses TRBV28 and TRBJ2-5; there is no confident call for the D gene. The sample comprised blood, either unsorted or a sorted T cell fraction (not recorded which). The clonotype comes from a male donor with ankylosing spondylitis or in good health (not recorded which). The CDR3 corresponds to CASSFLTNQETQYF. The DNA reads TGTGCCAGCAGTTTTTTGACAAACCAAGAGACCCAGTACTTC.